Given below is one T cell receptor (beta chain) in context. Its antigen is still unknown. Here the CDR3 omits its conserved ending phenylalanine or tryptophan, so a read error is the likely source. These data originate in a study of glioma-infiltrating T cells. Background on the study: Glioblastomas were WHO grade IV, sampled at first diagnosis; low-grade were grade II. Some 1 million peripheral T cells were targeted at about 4.5- to 11-fold coverage. Regarding the study as a whole: Signature shared blood CDR3 motifs were enriched in low-divergence and depleted in high-divergence patients.

TCR alpha and beta CDR3 regions were amplified from RNA using iRepertoire nested multiplex PCR. TCRdb processed the multiplex PCR reads anew with MiXCR; each CDR3 protein has one entry. The data show approximately 400,000 distinct CDR3 sequences, with approximately 42% seen just once and around 12% held by the top ten. Germline CDR1 is MDHEN and CDR2 is SYDVKM. This CDR3 has 14 amino acids. V shed 11 bases and J 4 bases; nucleotides not matched to a gene: 11. The clonotype originates from a human donor with low-grade glioma or glioblastoma, undergoing nonglioma brain surgery, or in good health (not recorded which). The chain employs TRBV28 and TRBJ1-2; 9 nucleotides align to TRBD1. Sequencing was done on a sample of glioma tissue, nonneoplastic brain tissue, or PBMCs (not recorded which). As DNA, the CDR3 is TGTGCCGGCCGTCACAGGGGGCCCTTCTATGGCTACACCCTC. Amino acid sequence: CAGRHRGPFYGYTL.